This T cell receptor (beta chain) was recorded in a study of blood T cell repertoires in COVID-19. Study details: COVID-19 samples, acute and convalescent, were from the United States, Italy and Spain. Sources were T cells, B-cell-depleted T cells, or PBMCs; the material itself was cDNA or gDNA.

Sequencing used immunoSEQ multiplex PCR; TCRdb keeps in-frame clones, though not all of them. There are over 80,000 clones in the sample; 79% occur only once, and approximately 18% lies in the top ten. This TCR came from a woman of 80 years or more with active or convalescent COVID-19. The source material was peripheral blood.

The chain's CDR3 is CASSSWTSGSLPYNEQFF. The CDR3 DNA follows: TGTGCCAGCAGTTCGTGGACTAGCGGGAGCCTTCCCTACAATGAGCAGTTCTTC. V and J are TRBV6-2 or TRBV6-3 and TRBJ2-1; 13 bases fit TRBD2. CDR1 and CDR2 from the germline V gene are MNHEY and SVGEGT. The CDR3 spans 18 residues. Trimming at V came to 4 bases and at J to 2 bases, leaving 8 bases not matched to a gene.